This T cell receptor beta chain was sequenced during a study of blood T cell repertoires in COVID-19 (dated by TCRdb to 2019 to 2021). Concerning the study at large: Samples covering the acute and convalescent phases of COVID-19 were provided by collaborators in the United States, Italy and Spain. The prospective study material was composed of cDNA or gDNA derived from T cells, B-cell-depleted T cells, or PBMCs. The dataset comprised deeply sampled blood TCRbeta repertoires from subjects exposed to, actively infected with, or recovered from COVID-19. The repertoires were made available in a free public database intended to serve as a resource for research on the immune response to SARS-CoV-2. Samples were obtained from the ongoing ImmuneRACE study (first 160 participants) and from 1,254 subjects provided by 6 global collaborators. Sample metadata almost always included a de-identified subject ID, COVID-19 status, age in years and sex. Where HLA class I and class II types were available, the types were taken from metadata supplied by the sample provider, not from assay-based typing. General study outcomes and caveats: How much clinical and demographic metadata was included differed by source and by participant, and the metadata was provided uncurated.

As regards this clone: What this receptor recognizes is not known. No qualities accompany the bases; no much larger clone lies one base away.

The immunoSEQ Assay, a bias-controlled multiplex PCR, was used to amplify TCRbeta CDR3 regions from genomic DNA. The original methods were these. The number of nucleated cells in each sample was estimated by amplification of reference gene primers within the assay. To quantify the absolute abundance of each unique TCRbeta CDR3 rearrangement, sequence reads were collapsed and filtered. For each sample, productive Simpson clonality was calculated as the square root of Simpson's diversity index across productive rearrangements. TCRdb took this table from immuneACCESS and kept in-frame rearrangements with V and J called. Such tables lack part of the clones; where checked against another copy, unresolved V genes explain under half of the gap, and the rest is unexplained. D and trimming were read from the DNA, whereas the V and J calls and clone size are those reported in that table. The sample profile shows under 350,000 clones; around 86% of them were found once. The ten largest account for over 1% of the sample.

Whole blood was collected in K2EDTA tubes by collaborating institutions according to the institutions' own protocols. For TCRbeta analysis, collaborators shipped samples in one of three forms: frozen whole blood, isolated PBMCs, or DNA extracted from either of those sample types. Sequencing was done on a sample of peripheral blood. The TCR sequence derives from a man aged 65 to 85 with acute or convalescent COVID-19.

The DNA reads as follows: TGTGCCAGCAGCCAAGTGGGCTCAGTGCCCGCAGCTAATGAAAAACTGTTTTTT. Its translation reads: CASSQVGSVPAANEKLFF. The receptor chain draws on TRBV4-2 and TRBJ1-4; the D gene is unclear. The CDR3, from cysteine to phenylalanine, totals 18 residues. Just CDR3 DNA is preserved here, 54 bases in frame from base 1. As encoded in the germline V gene, CDR1 is LGHNA while CDR2 is YNFKEQ. V gives up 1 base and J gives up 3 bases, and the segment between their germline ends measures 18 bases.